Listed here are 4 T cell receptor beta chains from one sample, sequenced in a study of shared clonotypes between healthy human individuals. Data came from immunoSEQ multiplex PCR; TCRdb stores just in-frame clones and leaves some out. The sample has about 1.1 million clones; around 82% are singletons. The material sequenced was memory CD4+ T cells from PBMCs. Described subset: CD45RA-negative fraction. These receptors originate from a man younger than 30 in good health. Some clones in this sample may be carry-over from other donors' samples.

The chain couples TRBV28 to TRBJ1-4; D is ambiguous. The germline V gene encodes CDR1 MDHEN and CDR2 SYDVKM. The CDR3 length is 14 residues. Trimming pared 3 bases from V and 5 bases from J, leaving 10 bases between. The CDR3 bases are TGTGCCAGCAGTTTGCGCCCGATGAATGAAAAACTGTTTTTT. Translating gives CASSLRPMNEKLFF.

The table lists this clone with a count of one. CDR3 sequence: CASSSELAGGNEQFF. CDR3 bases: TGTGCCAGCAGTTCCGAACTAGCGGGAGGAAATGAGCAGTTCTTC. This chain joins TRBV28 and TRBJ2-1; 12 bases map to TRBD2. CDR3 length: 15 amino acids. The trim removed 4 bases at V and 7 bases at J, leaving 5 bases unmatched. Germline V gene sequence: CDR1 MDHEN, CDR2 SYDVKM.

The chain carries TRBV21-1 and TRBJ2-5. TRBV21-1 is an annotated pseudogene. The CDR3 covers 15 residues. CDR3 DNA sequence: TGTGCCAGCAGCCCTAGGGGGGTAAGACAAGAGACCCAGTACTTC. Residues: CASSPRGVRQETQYF.

The CDR3 here is CASSKTGSGNTIYF. CDR3 coding DNA: TGTGCCAGCAGCAAGACAGGGAGTGGAAACACCATATATTTT. The chain employs TRBV5-6 and TRBJ1-3; TRBD1 aligns across 7 bases. Per germline, CDR1 SGHDT and CDR2 YYEEEE. This CDR3 has 14 residues. Unmatched junction bases numbered 4, after V lost 4 bases and J lost 3 bases.